This T cell receptor (beta chain) was profiled in a study of T cell repertoires in cytomegalovirus infection. The length of the CDR3 is 17 residues. V was pared by 6 bases and J by 7 bases, with 15 bases of the junction left unmatched. Germline V gene data show CDR1 as KGHSH and CDR2 as LQKENI. This clonotype was counted between two and nine times. Its specificity is unknown. Each CDR3 protein gets one entry after TCRdb re-called the reads with MiXCR. The sample yields about half a million distinct CDR3 sequences, about 33% seen once. The chain employs TRBV18 and TRBJ2-1, with 10 bases aligning to TRBD1. Here the sequenced sample was cultured PBMCs, taken from culture after CMV antigen stimulation. The sequence came from a human donor in good health (CMV status not recorded). Some clones in this sample may be carry-over from other donors' samples. The CDR3 reads CASSMTTRGQGVNEQFF. The CDR3 DNA reads TGTGCCAGCTCGATGACCACCCGCGGACAGGGGGTGAATGAGCAGTTCTTC. Complete variable domain (other parts from reference TRBV18 and TRBJ2-1): NAGVMQNPRHLVRRRGQEARLRCSPMKGHSHVYWYRQLPEEGLKFMVYLQKENIIDESGMPKERFSAEFPKEGPSILRIQQVVRGDSAAYFCASSMTTRGQGVNEQFFGPGTRLTVL.